This T cell receptor beta chain comes out of a study of cytomegalovirus exposure and HLA in healthy donors. The donors were part of the validation cohort of 120 subjects. That cohort was separate from the first cohort, which comprised some 670 subjects. The study, taken as a whole, reports: Usually a TCR sequence was rare, but some public TCRs were found in many donors.

Data came from immunoSEQ multiplex PCR; TCRdb stores just in-frame clones and leaves some out. This sample has approximately 150,000 clones, with roughly nine tenths found just once. From germline, CDR1 is SGHRS and CDR2 YFSETQ. The CDR3 is made up of 16 amino acids. Trimming removed 0 bases from V and 0 bases from J, with 10 bases in between. Concerning this clone itself: The antigen remains unidentified.

V and J are TRBV5-1 and TRBJ1-3; D unresolved. This TCR came from a woman aged 18-35 years in good health and CMV-seropositive. Input material: PBMCs. CDR3 region: CASSLVSDHSGNTIYF. CDR3 DNA sequence: TGCGCCAGCAGCTTGGTTAGCGACCACTCTGGAAACACCATATATTTT.